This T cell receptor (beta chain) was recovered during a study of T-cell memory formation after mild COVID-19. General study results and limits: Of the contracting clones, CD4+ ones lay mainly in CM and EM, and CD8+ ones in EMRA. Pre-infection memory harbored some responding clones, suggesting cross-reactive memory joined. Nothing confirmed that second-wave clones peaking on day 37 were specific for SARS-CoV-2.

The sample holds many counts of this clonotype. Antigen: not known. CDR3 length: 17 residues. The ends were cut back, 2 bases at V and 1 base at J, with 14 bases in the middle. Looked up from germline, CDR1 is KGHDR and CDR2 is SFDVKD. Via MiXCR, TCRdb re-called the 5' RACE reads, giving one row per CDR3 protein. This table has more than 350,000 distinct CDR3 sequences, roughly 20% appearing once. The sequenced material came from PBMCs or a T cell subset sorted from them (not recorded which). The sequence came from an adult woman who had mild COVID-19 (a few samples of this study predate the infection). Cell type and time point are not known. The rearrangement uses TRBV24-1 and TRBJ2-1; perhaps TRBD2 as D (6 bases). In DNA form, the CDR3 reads TGTGCCACCAGTGATTGGAGGACCCGGGGGTCCTACAATGAGCAGTTCTTC. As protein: CATSDWRTRGSYNEQFF.